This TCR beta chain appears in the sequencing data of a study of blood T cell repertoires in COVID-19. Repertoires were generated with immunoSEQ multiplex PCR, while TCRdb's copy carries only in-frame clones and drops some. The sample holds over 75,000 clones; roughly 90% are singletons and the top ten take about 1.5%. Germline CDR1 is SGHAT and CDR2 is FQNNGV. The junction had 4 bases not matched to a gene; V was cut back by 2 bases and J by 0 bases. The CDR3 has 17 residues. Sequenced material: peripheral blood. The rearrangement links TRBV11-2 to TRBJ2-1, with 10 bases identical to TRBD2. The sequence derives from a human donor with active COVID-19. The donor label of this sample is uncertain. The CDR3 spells CASSLLAGGSSYNEQFF. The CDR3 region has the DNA TGTGCCAGCAGCTTATTAGCGGGGGGCAGCTCCTACAATGAGCAGTTCTTC.